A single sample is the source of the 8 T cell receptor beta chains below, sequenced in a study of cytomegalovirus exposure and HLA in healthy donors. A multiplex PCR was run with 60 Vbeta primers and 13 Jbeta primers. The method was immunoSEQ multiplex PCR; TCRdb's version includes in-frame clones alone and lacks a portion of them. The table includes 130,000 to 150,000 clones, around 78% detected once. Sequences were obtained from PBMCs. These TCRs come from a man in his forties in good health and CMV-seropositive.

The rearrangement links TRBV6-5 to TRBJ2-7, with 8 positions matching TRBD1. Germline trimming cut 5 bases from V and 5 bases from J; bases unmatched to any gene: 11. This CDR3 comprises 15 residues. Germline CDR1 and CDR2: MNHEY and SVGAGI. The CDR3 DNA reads TGTGCCAGCAGTCAGGGACGACAGGGGACCAACGAGCAGTACTTC. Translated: CASSQGRQGTNEQYF.

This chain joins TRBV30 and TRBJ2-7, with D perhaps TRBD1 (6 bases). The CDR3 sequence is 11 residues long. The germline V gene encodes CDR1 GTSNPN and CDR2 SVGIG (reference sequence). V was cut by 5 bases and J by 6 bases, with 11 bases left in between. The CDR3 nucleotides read TGTGCCTGGGGAAACAGGGCCGAGCAGTACTTC. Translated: CAWGNRAEQYF.

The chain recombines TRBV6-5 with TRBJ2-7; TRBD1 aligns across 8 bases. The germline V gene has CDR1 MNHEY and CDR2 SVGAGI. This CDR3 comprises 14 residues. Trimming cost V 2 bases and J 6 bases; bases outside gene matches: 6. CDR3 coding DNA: TGTGCCAGCAGTTACCGGACAGGGACCAGCGAGCAGTACTTC. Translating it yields CASSYRTGTSEQYF.

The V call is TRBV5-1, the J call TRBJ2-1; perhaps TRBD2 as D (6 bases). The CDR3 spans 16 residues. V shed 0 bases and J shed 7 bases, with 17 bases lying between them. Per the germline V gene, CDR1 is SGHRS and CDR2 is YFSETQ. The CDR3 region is CASSLAVAGPYNEQFF. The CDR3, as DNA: TGCGCCAGCAGCTTGGCAGTGGCGGGACCTTATAATGAGCAGTTCTTC.

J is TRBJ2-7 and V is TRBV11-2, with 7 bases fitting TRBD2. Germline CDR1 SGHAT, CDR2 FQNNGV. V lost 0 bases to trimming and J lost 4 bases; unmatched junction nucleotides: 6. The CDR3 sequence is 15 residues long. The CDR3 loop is CASSLEGGSFYEQYF. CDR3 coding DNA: TGTGCCAGCAGCTTAGAAGGCGGGAGCTTTTACGAGCAGTACTTC.

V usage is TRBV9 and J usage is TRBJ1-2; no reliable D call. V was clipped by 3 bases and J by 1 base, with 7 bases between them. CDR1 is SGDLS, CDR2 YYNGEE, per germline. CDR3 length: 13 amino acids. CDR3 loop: CASSAGNNYGYTF. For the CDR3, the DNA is TGTGCCAGCAGCGCGGGTAATAACTATGGCTACACCTTC.

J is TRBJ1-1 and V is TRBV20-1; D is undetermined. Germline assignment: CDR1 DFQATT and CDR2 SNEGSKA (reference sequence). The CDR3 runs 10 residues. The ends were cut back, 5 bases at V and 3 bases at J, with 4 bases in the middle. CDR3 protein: CSARHTEAFF. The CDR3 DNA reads TGCAGTGCTCGTCACACTGAAGCTTTCTTT.

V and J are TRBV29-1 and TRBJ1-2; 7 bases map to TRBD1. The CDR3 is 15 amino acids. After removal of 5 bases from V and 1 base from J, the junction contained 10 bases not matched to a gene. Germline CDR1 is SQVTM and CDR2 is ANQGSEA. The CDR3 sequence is CSVNSRGRSNYGYTF. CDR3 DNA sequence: TGCAGCGTTAACTCCAGGGGGAGGAGTAACTATGGCTACACCTTC.